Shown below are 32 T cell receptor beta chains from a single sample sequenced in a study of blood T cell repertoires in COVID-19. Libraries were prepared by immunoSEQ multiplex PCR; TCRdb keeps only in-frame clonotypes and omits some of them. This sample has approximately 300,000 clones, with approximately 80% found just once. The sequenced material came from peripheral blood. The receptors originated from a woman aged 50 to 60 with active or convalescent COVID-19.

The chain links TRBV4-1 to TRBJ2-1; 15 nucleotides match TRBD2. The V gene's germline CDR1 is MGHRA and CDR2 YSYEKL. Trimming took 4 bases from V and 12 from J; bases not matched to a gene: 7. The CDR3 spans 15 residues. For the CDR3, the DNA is TGCGCCAGCAGCCTGGGACTAGCGGGAGGAGAGGGGCAGTTCTTC. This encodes CASSLGLAGGEGQFF.

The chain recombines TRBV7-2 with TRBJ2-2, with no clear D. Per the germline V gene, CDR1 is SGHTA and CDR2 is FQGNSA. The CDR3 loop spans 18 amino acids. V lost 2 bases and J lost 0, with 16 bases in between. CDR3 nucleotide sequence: TGTGCCAGCAGCTTAATATCTAGTAGAGCGACGAACACCGGGGAGCTGTTTTTT. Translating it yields CASSLISSRATNTGELFF. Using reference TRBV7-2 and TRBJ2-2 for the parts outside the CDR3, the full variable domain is GAGVSQSPSNKVTEKGKDVELRCDPISGHTALYWYRQSLGQGLEFLIYFQGNSAPDKSGLPSDRFSAERTGGSVSTLTIQRTQQEDSAVYLCASSLISSRATNTGELFFGEGSRLTVL.

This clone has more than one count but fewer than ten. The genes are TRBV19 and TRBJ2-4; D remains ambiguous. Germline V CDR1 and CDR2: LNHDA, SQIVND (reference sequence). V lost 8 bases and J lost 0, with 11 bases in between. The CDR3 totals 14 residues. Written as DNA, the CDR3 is TGTGCCAGTCTTAGTCCGGGAGCCAAAAACATTCAGTACTTC. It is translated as CASLSPGAKNIQYF.

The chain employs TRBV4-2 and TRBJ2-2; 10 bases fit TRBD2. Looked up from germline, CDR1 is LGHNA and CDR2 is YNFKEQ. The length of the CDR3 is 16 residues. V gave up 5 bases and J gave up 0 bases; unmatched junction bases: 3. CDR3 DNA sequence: TGTGCCAGCAGCTTAGCGGGAGGAGCGAACACCGGGGAGCTGTTTTTT. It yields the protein CASSLAGGANTGELFF.

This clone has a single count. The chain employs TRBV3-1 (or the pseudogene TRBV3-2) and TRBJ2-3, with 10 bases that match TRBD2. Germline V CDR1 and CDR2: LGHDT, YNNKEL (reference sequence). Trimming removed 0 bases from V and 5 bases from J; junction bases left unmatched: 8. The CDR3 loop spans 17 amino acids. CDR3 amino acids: CASSQDGSGRAVDTQYF. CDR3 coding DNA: TGTGCCAGCAGCCAAGATGGAAGCGGGAGGGCTGTAGATACGCAGTATTTT.

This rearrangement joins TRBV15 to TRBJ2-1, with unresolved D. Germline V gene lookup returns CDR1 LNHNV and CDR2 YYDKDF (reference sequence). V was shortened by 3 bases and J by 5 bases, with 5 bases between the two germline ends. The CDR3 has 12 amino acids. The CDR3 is CATSRADNEQFF. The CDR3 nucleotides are TGTGCCACCAGCAGGGCCGACAATGAGCAGTTCTTC.

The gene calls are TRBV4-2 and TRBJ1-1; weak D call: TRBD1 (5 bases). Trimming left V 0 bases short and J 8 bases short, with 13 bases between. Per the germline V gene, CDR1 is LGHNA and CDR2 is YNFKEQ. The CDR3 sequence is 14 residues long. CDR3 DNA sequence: TGTGCCAGCAGCCAAGAAAGGGGTTCCAGGGAAGCTTTCTTT. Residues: CASSQERGSREAFF.

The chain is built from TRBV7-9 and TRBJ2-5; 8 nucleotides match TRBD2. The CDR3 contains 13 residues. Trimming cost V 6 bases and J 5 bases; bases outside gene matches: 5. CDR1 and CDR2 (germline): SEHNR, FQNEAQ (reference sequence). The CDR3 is CASSSGLAETQYF. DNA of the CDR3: TGTGCCAGCAGTTCCGGACTAGCTGAGACCCAGTACTTC.

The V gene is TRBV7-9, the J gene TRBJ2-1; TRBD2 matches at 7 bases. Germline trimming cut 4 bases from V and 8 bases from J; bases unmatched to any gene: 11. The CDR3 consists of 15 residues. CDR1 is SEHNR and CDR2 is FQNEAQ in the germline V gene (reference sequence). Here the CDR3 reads CASSSAGLGTDEQFF. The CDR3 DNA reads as TGTGCCAGCAGCTCTGCAGGACTAGGCACCGATGAGCAGTTCTTC. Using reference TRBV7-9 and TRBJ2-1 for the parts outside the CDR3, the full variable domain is DTGVSQNPRHKITKRGQNVTFRCDPISEHNRLYWYRQTLGQGPEFLTYFQNEAQLEKSRLLSDRFSAERPKGSFSTLEIQRTEQGDSAMYLCASSSAGLGTDEQFFGPGTRLTVL.

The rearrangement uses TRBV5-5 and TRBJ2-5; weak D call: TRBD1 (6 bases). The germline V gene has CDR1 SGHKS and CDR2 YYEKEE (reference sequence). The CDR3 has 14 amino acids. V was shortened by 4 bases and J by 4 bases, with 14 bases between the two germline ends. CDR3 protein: CASSIQGRGETQYF. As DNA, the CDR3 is TGTGCCAGCAGCATACAGGGAAGGGGAGAGACCCAGTACTTC.

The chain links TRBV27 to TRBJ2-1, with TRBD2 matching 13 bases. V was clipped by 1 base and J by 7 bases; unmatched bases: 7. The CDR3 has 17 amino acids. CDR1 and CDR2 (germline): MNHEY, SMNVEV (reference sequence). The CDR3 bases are TGTGCCAGCAGTTTATACCCAGGACTAGCGGGAGAAAATGAGCAGTTCTTC. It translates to CASSLYPGLAGENEQFF.

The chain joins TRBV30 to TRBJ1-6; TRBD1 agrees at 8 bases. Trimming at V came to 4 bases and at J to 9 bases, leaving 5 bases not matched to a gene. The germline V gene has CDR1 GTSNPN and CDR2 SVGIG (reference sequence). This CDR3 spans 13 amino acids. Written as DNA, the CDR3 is TGTGCCTGGAAGGGGACAGGTCCTTCACCCCTCCACTTT. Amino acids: CAWKGTGPSPLHF.

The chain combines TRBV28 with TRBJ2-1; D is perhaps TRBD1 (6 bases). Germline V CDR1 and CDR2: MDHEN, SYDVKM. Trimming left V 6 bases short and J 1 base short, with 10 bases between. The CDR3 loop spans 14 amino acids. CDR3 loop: CASRDQGSYNEQFF. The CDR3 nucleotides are TGTGCCAGCAGGGATCAGGGGTCCTACAATGAGCAGTTCTTC.

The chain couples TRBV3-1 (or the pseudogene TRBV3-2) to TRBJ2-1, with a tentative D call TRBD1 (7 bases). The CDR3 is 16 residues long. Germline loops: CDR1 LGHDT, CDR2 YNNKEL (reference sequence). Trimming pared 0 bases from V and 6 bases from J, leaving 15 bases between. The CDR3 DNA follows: TGTGCCAGCAGCCAAGAAATCGCAGGGGGACTCAATGAGCAGTTCTTC. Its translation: CASSQEIAGGLNEQFF.

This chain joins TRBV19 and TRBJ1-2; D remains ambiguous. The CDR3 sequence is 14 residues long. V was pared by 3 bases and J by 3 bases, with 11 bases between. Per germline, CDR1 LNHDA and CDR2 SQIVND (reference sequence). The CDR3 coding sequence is TGTGCCAGTAGTATCGGGCGGGGAGACTATGGCTACACCTTC. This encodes CASSIGRGDYGYTF.

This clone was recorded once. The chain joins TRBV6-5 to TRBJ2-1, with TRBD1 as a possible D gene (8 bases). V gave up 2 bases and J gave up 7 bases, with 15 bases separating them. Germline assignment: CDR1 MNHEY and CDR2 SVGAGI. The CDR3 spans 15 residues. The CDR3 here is CASSYRGDRRNEQFF. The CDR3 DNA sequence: TGTGCCAGCAGTTACCGGGGGGACAGGAGAAATGAGCAGTTCTTC.

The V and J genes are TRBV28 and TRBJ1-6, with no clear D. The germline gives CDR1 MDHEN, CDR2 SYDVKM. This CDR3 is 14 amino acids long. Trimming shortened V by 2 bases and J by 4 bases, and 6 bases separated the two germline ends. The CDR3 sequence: CASSLLVYNSPLHF. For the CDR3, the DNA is TGTGCCAGCAGTTTACTAGTTTATAATTCACCCCTCCACTTT.

CDR3 in amino acids: CASSAPGTGNDEQYF. In DNA, the CDR3 is TGTGCCAGCAGTGCGCCCGGGACAGGGAACGACGAGCAGTACTTC. V is TRBV25-1 and J is TRBJ2-7, with 9 positions matching TRBD1. V lost 4 bases and J lost 5; bases outside the gene matches: 9. Looked up from germline, CDR1 is MGHDK and CDR2 is SYGVNS. This CDR3 has 15 residues.

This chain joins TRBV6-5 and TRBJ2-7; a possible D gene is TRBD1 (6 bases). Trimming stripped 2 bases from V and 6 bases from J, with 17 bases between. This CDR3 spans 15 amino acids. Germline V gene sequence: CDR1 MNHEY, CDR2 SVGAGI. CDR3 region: CASSYLSRGFGEQYF. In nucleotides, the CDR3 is TGTGCCAGCAGTTACCTAAGCAGGGGATTCGGCGAGCAGTACTTC.

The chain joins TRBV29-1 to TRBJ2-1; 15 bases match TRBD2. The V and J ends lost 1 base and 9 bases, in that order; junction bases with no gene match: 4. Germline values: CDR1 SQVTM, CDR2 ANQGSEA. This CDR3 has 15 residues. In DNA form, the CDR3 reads TGCAGCGTTGAAGTGGGACTAGCGGGAGGCGGTGAGCAGTTCTTC. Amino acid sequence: CSVEVGLAGGGEQFF.

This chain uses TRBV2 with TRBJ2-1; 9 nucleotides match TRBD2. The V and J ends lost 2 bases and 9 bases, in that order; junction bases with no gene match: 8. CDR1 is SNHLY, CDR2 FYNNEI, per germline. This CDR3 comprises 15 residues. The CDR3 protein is CASSENSGRGSEQFF. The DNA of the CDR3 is TGTGCCAGCAGTGAAAATAGCGGGAGAGGCAGTGAGCAGTTCTTC.

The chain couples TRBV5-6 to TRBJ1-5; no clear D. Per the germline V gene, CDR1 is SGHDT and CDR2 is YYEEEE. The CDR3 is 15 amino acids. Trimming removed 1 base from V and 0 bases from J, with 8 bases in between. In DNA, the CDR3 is TGTGCCAGCAGCTTGAACCAGTATAGCAATCAGCCCCAGCATTTT. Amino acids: CASSLNQYSNQPQHF.

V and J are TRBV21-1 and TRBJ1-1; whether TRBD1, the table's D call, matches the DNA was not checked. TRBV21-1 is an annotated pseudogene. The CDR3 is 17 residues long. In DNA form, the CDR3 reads TGTGCCAGCAGCAAAGAGCGGACAGGGGATATGAACACTGAAGCTTTCTTT. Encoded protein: CASSKERTGDMNTEAFF.

CDR3 coding DNA: TGTGCCTGGACCTTGGGACAGGGAGAGACCCAGTACTTC. Amino acid sequence: CAWTLGQGETQYF. The chain combines TRBV30 with TRBJ2-5; TRBD1 agrees at 9 bases. This CDR3 is 13 amino acids long. Germline assignment: CDR1 GTSNPN and CDR2 SVGIG (reference sequence). With V trimmed by 4 bases and J by 4 bases, 4 bases remained unmatched. Full variable domain (rest looked up from reference TRBV30 and TRBJ2-5): SQTIHQWPATLVQPVGSPLSLECTVEGTSNPNLYWYRQAAGRGLQLLFYSVGIGQISSEVPQNLSASRPQDRQFILSSKKLLLSDSGFYLCAWTLGQGETQYFGPGTRLLVL.

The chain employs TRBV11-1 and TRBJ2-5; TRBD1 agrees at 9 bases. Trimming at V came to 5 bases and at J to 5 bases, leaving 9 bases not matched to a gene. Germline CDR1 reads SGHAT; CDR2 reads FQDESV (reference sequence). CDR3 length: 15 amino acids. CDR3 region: CASSDYRGQVETQYF. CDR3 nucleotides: TGTGCCAGCAGCGATTACAGGGGGCAAGTGGAGACCCAGTACTTC.

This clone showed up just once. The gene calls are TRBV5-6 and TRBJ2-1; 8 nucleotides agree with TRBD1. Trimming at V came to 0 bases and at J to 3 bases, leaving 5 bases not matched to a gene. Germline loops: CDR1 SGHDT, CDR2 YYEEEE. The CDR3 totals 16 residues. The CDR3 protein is CASSLDQGAYYNEQFF. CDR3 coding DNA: TGTGCCAGCAGCTTGGACCAGGGGGCTTACTACAATGAGCAGTTCTTC.

For the CDR3, the DNA is TGTGCCAGCAGCGTAGACCCACGGAGTGGTTCTGGGGCCAACGTCCTGACTTTC. Amino acids: CASSVDPRSGSGANVLTF. The rearrangement uses TRBV9 and TRBJ2-6, with unresolved D. The CDR3 sequence is 18 residues long. V lost 0 bases, J lost 1 base, and 14 bases lay in between. Germline V gene lookup returns CDR1 SGDLS and CDR2 YYNGEE.

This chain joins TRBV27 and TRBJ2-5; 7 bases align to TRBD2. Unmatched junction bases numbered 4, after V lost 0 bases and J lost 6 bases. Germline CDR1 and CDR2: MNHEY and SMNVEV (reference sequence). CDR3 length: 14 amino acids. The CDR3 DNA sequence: TGTGCCAGCAGTTTATCGGCGGGAGTACAGACCCAGTACTTC. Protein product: CASSLSAGVQTQYF.

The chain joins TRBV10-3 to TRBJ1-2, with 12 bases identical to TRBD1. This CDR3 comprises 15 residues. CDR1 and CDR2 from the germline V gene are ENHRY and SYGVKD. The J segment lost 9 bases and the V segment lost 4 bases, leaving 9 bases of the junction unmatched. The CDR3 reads CAISGPGQGALSYTF. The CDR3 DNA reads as TGTGCCATCAGTGGCCCGGGACAGGGGGCGCTTAGCTACACCTTC.

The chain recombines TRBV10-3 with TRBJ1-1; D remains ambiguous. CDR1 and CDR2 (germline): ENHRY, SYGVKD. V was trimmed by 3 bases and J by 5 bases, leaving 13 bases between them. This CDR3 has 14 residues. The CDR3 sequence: CAISEQIRRTEAFF. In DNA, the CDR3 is TGTGCCATCAGTGAACAGATCCGGAGGACTGAAGCTTTCTTT.

The CDR3 nucleotides read TGTGCCAGTGAAGGGGCACCTTTGTATGAAAAACTGTTTTTT. It yields the protein CASEGAPLYEKLFF. The chain combines TRBV19 with TRBJ1-4, with D possibly TRBD1 on 5 matching bases. The V end lost 8 bases, the J end lost 6 bases, and 16 bases lay between the germline ends. Per the germline V gene, CDR1 is LNHDA and CDR2 is SQIVND (reference sequence). The CDR3 runs 14 residues.

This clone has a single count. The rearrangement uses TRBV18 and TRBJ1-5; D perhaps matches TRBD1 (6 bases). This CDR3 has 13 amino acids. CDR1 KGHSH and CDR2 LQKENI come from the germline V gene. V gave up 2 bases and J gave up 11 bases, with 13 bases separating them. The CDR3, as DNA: TGTGCCAGCTCACCAAGGGGGTCGCGGGCCCAGCATTTT. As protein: CASSPRGSRAQHF. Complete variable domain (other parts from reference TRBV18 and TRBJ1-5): NAGVMQNPRHLVRRRGQEARLRCSPMKGHSHVYWYRQLPEEGLKFMVYLQKENIIDESGMPKERFSAEFPKEGPSILRIQQVVRGDSAAYFCASSPRGSRAQHFGDGTRLSIL.